Following are 16 T cell receptor beta chains from one sample sequenced in a study of long-term antiretroviral therapy in people with HIV. They ran version v3.0 of the immunoSEQ assay at survey level. Profiling relied on immunoSEQ multiplex PCR, and the TCRdb table lists in-frame clones only, not all of them. The sample has fewer than 30,000 clones, about 86% seen once. The material sequenced was unsorted PBMCs, taken 0.7 years before starting antiretroviral therapy. All receptors derive from a man younger than 45 with HIV.

The rearrangement joins TRBV7-2 to TRBJ1-3; no clear D gene. The CDR3 consists of 15 residues. Germline loops: CDR1 SGHTA, CDR2 FQGNSA. V was pared by 5 bases and J by 5 bases, with 16 bases between. The CDR3 sequence: CASSPDIFPRNTIYF. CDR3 bases: TGTGCCAGCAGCCCCGACATATTCCCCCGAAACACCATATATTTT.

The V gene is TRBV19, the J gene TRBJ2-1, with D possibly being TRBD1 (5 bases). Germline V CDR1 and CDR2: LNHDA, SQIVND (reference sequence). The V gene lost 3 bases and the J gene lost 2 bases, with 17 bases spanning the gap. This CDR3 contains 17 residues. The CDR3 coding sequence is TGTGCCAGTAGTATTACTGGGGCAGGGCTAGCCTACAATGAGCAGTTCTTC. Translated, it gives CASSITGAGLAYNEQFF.

V usage is TRBV7-2 and J usage is TRBJ1-2; TRBD1 matches 7 bases. CDR1 SGHTA and CDR2 FQGNSA come from the germline V gene. This CDR3 has 13 residues. Trimming took 4 bases from V and 5 from J; bases not matched to a gene: 4. The CDR3 DNA sequence: TGTGCCAGCAGCTCGCGGGACAGTTATGGCTACACCTTC. This encodes CASSSRDSYGYTF. Using reference TRBV7-2 and TRBJ1-2 for the parts outside the CDR3, the full variable domain is GAGVSQSPSNKVTEKGKDVELRCDPISGHTALYWYRQSLGQGLEFLIYFQGNSAPDKSGLPSDRFSAERTGGSVSTLTIQRTQQEDSAVYLCASSSRDSYGYTFGSGTRLTVV.

The V and J genes are TRBV5-1 and TRBJ2-1; the D is unclear. V lost 4 bases to trimming and J lost 4 bases, with 15 bases between them. The CDR3 is 15 residues long. CDR1 is SGHRS, CDR2 YFSETQ, per germline. In DNA, the CDR3 is TGCGCCAGCAGCCCGGACGGACGTTCGTACAATGAGCAGTTCTTC. It yields the protein CASSPDGRSYNEQFF. The full variable domain, with the rest looked up from reference TRBV5-1 and TRBJ2-1, is KAGVTQTPRYLIKTRGQQVTLSCSPISGHRSVSWYQQTPGQGLQFLFEYFSETQRNKGNFPGRFSGRQFSNSRSEMNVSTLELGDSALYLCASSPDGRSYNEQFFGPGTRLTVL.

This sequence joins TRBV6-5 and TRBJ2-2; D may be TRBD1 (6 bases). The CDR3 runs to 16 residues. With 3 bases removed from V and 1 base from J, the gap between germline ends came to 12 bases. CDR1 is MNHEY, CDR2 SVGAGI, per germline. In nucleotides, the CDR3 is TGTGCCAGCAGTTATCTTCCACAGGGGAACACCGGGGAGCTGTTTTTT. Its protein is CASSYLPQGNTGELFF.

This chain joins TRBV5-1 and TRBJ2-1, with 8 bases matching TRBD2. Trimming took 4 bases from V and 1 from J; bases not matched to a gene: 7. The germline gives CDR1 SGHRS, CDR2 YFSETQ. This CDR3 comprises 16 residues. CDR3: CASSVVAGRSYNEQFF. As DNA, the CDR3 is TGCGCCAGCAGCGTGGTAGCGGGACGGTCCTACAATGAGCAGTTCTTC.

The chain carries TRBV25-1 and TRBJ2-5, with D perhaps matching TRBD2 (5 bases). The germline V and J ends were trimmed by 0 bases and 5 bases, with 7 bases remaining between them. The CDR3 runs 13 residues. Germline assignment: CDR1 MGHDK and CDR2 SYGVNS. This chain's CDR3 is CASSEYRGETQYF. CDR3 nucleotides: TGTGCCAGCAGTGAATATCGAGGGGAGACCCAGTACTTC.

V is TRBV4-2 and J is TRBJ1-2; 8 nucleotides align to TRBD1. With 0 bases clipped from V and 4 bases from J, the junction kept 7 bases outside the gene matches. The V gene's germline CDR1 is LGHNA and CDR2 YNFKEQ. The CDR3 length is 16 residues. CDR3 sequence reads: CASSQEGDRGGYGYTF. Written as DNA, the CDR3 is TGTGCCAGCAGCCAAGAGGGCGACAGGGGCGGCTATGGCTACACCTTC.

This clone has more than one count but fewer than ten. The junction departs from the called germline gene at one end, perhaps through a read error. The chain recombines TRBV7-7 with TRBJ2-5, with D maybe TRBD1 (5 bases). The CDR3 contains 14 residues. From germline, CDR1 is SSHAT and CDR2 FNYEAQ (reference sequence). The CDR3 is CASSLKGYQETQYF. The CDR3, as DNA: TGTGCTAGCAGCTTAAAGGGGTACCAAGAGACCCAGTACTTC.

The rearrangement joins TRBV6-6 to TRBJ1-4; the D gene is possibly TRBD1 (5 bases). The CDR3 totals 14 residues. Trimming took 6 bases from V and 8 from J, leaving 16 bases between them. Germline CDR1 MNHNY, CDR2 SVGAGI (reference sequence). The DNA of the CDR3 is TGTGCCAGCAGCAGCCGGGACCGGAGGGAAAAACTGTTTTTT. It yields the protein CASSSRDRREKLFF.

The chain recombines TRBV4-2 with TRBJ1-6; D not resolved. The CDR3 length is 15 residues. Germline CDR1 LGHNA, CDR2 YNFKEQ. V lost 0 bases to trimming and J lost 9 bases, with 12 bases between them. This CDR3 reads CASSQEDGSVSPLHF. The CDR3 DNA sequence: TGTGCCAGCAGCCAAGAGGATGGGAGTGTTTCACCCCTCCACTTT.

This rearrangement joins TRBV7-9 to TRBJ1-2; TRBD1 aligns across 7 bases. Unmatched junction bases numbered 8, after V lost 1 base and J lost 3 bases. Germline-derived CDR1 and CDR2 are SEHNR and FQNEAQ (reference sequence). The CDR3 is 16 amino acids. The CDR3 DNA sequence: TGTGCCAGCAGCTTAGACCGGGACAGAGAACACTATGGCTACACCTTC. Amino acid sequence: CASSLDRDREHYGYTF.

The chain employs TRBV6-4 and TRBJ2-3; D ambiguous. CDR1 and CDR2 from the germline V gene are MRHNA and SNTAGT. V lost 10 bases, J lost 2 bases, and 10 bases lay in between. This CDR3 comprises 12 residues. This chain's CDR3 is CAIPQITDTQYF. CDR3 bases: TGTGCCATCCCACAGATCACAGATACGCAGTATTTT.

This clone was counted once. At one of its ends the junction is not consistent with the germline gene, which may arise from a read error. The V and J genes are TRBV7-7 and TRBJ2-2; D is uncertain. CDR1 and CDR2 from the germline V gene are SSHAT and FNYEAQ (reference sequence). The CDR3 has 14 amino acids. As DNA, the CDR3 is TGTGCTAGCAGCTATGCCTCCACAACCGGGGAGCTGTTTTTT. Translating it yields CASSYASTTGELFF.

The chain employs TRBV11-2 and TRBJ2-7, with 7 nucleotides matching TRBD1. The V gene's germline CDR1 is SGHAT and CDR2 FQNNGV. The V segment lost 3 bases and the J segment 1 base; nucleotides outside the gene matches: 12. The CDR3 sequence is 17 residues long. CDR3 region: CASSFAPVGRGSYEQYF. In DNA, the CDR3 is TGTGCCAGCAGCTTCGCCCCCGTGGGCAGGGGGTCCTACGAGCAGTACTTC.

The chain recombines TRBV7-8 with TRBJ2-5; TRBD2 matches at 13 bases. V shed 5 bases, J shed 1 base, and the junction held 4 bases outside the gene matches. The CDR3 totals 16 residues. Germline values: CDR1 SGHVS, CDR2 FQNEAQ. The CDR3 loop is CASSPRLAGGQETQYF. CDR3 DNA: TGTGCCAGCAGCCCCAGACTAGCGGGGGGCCAAGAGACCCAGTACTTC.